The clone carrying this T cell receptor beta chain occurred once. These data are taken from a study of cytomegalovirus exposure and HLA in healthy donors. V lost 1 base and J 2 bases, leaving 12 bases between the germline ends. The CDR3 covers 15 residues. Germline CDR1 and CDR2: SGHVS and FNYEAQ. TCRdb keeps only in-frame clones here, not all; method: immunoSEQ multiplex PCR. The data hold about 170,000 clones, with roughly nine tenths observed a single time. Sequencing was performed on PBMCs. The rearrangement links TRBV7-6 to TRBJ2-7, with D possibly being TRBD2 (6 bases). The TCR originated in a man aged 18-30 years in good health and CMV-seropositive. The CDR3 region has the DNA TGTGCCAGCAGCTTAGACGGGAGCCCAGCCTACGAGCAGTACTTC. Amino acid sequence: CASSLDGSPAYEQYF.